This T cell receptor (beta chain) was found in a study of blood T cells in healthy people across ages. Study-level results: Comparison with aged donors showed that long-lived donors had more naive CD4+ cells and higher diversity. Naive T cell percentage showed a strong correlation with the diversity of TCR beta.

Germline CDR1 and CDR2: SGDLS and YYNGEE. The CDR3 is 15 amino acids. Extracted total RNA amounted to at least 5 micrograms for each sample. In the case of this clonotype: Its antigen is not identified.

Through a sample-barcoded 5' primer and a J-beta primer mix, a second PCR was run for roughly 7 to 12 cycles. Every sample produced at least 2.5 million CDR3-containing paired-end reads. A single record per CDR3 protein comes from TCRdb applying MiXCR to the 5' RACE reads. The data hold 1.6 million or so distinct CDR3 sequences, with about 35% observed a single time. The material sequenced was blood. This chain links TRBV9 with TRBJ2-5; D is unclear. The end of the DNA fits TRBJ2-7 better, so the J call may be wrong. This receptor was obtained from a woman aged 25 to 39 in good health. CDR3 sequence (DNA): TGTGCCAGCAGCGTAGGCGTTAGGGCGGCCTACGAGCAGTACTTC. Protein product: CASSVGVRAAYEQYF.